This T cell receptor beta chain is from a study of CD8 T cells in Susac syndrome. An input of roughly 0.5 to 1 ug of RNA was subjected to reverse transcription using random hexamers. The CDR3 of TCR beta was amplified by immunoSEQ multiplex PCR across 54 Vbeta and 13 Jbeta. TCRdb re-derived calls from the immunoSEQ multiplex PCR reads in MiXCR, one entry per CDR3 protein. The sample contains some 200,000 distinct CDR3 sequences, about 95% of which appear only once. CD8+ and CD4+ T cells from blood underwent TCR beta sequencing. Negative isolation was applied to CD8+ and CD4+ T cells, and FACS enrichment was applied to TEMRA cells. The source is a human donor with multiple sclerosis. Sequencing input: CD4+ T cells from PBMCs.

CDR3 sequence (DNA): TGCAGTGCTCTCCGGACAGGGGAGGGAATCCGGCAGTACTTC. This codes for CSALRTGEGIRQYF. V is TRBV20-1 and J is TRBJ2-7; 9 bases match TRBD1. V dropped 5 bases and J dropped 9; count of bases not matched to a gene: 14. Looked up from germline, CDR1 is DFQATT and CDR2 is SNEGSKA (reference sequence). The CDR3 runs to 14 residues.